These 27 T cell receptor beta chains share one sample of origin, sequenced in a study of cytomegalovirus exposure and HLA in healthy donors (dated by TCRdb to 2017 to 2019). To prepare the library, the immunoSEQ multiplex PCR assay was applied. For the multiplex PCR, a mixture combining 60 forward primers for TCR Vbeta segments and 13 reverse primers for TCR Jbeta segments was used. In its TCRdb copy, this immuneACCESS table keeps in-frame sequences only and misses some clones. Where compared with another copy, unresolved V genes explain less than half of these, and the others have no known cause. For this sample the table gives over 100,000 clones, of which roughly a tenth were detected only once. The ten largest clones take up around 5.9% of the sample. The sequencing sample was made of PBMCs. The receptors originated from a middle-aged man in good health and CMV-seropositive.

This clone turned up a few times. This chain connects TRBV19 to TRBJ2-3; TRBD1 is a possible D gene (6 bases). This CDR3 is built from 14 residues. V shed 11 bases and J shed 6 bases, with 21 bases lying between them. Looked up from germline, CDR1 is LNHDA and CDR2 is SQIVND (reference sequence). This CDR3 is CAFKTGSLGDTQYF. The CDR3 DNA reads TGTGCCTTTAAAACAGGGAGTTTGGGGGATACGCAGTATTTT.

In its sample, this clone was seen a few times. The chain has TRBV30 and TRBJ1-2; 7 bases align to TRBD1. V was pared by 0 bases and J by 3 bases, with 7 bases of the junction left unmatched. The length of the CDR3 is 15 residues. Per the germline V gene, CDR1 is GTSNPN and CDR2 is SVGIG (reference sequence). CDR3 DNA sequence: TGTGCCTGGAGTGTACAAGGCAGGGGGGACTATGGCTACACCTTC. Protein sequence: CAWSVQGRGDYGYTF.

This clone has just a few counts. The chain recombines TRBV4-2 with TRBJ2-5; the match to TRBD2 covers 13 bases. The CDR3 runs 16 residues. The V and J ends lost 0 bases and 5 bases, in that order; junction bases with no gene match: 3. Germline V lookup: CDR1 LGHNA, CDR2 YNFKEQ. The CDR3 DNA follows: TGTGCCAGCAGCCAAGAACGGACTAGCGGGAGTGAGACCCAGTACTTC. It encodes CASSQERTSGSETQYF.

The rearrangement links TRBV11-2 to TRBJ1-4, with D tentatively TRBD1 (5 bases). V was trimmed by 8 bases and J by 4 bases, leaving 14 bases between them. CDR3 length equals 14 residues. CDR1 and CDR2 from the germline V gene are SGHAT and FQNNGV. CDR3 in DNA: TGTGCCAGCGGACGGGGGGGAAATAATGAAAAACTGTTTTTT. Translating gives CASGRGGNNEKLFF.

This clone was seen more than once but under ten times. DNA of the CDR3: TGTGCCAGCAGCTCGCCGGGACAGGGGGCGTTTGGCTACACCTTC. Its translation: CASSSPGQGAFGYTF. The rearrangement uses TRBV7-9 and TRBJ1-2, with 12 bases identical to TRBD1. CDR1 is SEHNR and CDR2 is FQNEAQ in the germline V gene (reference sequence). The CDR3 extends over 15 amino acids. J lost 7 bases, V lost 4 bases, and 7 bases had no gene match.

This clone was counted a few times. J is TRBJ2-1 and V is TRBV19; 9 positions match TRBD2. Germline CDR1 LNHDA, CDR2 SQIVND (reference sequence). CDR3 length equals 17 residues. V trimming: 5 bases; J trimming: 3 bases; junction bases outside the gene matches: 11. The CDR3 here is CASSFTFPSGVYNEQFF. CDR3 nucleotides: TGTGCCAGTAGTTTCACTTTCCCTAGCGGGGTCTACAATGAGCAGTTCTTC.

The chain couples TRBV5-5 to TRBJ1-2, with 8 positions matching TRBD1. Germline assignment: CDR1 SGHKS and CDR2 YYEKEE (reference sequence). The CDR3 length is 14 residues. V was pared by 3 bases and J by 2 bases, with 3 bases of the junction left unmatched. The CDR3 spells CASSWGQDNYGYTF. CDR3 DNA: TGTGCCAGCAGCTGGGGACAGGACAACTATGGCTACACCTTC.

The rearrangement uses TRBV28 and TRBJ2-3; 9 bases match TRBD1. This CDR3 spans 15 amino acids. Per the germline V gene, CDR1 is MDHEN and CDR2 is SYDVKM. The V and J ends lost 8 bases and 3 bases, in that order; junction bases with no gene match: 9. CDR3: CASANRGPLTDTQYF. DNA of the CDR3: TGTGCCAGCGCTAACAGGGGGCCGTTGACAGATACGCAGTATTTT.

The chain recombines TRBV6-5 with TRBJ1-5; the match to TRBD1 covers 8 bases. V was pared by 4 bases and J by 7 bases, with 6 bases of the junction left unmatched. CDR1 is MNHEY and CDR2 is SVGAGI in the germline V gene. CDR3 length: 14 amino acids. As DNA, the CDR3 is TGTGCCAGCAGTTCCTTCAGGGGGCAACAGCCCCAGCATTTT. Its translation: CASSSFRGQQPQHF.

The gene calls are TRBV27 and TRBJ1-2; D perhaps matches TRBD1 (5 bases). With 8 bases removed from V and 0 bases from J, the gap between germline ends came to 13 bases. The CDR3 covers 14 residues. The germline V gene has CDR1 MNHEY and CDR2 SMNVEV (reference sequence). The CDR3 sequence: CASHGTNPNYGYTF. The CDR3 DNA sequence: TGTGCCAGCCACGGGACTAATCCTAACTATGGCTACACCTTC.

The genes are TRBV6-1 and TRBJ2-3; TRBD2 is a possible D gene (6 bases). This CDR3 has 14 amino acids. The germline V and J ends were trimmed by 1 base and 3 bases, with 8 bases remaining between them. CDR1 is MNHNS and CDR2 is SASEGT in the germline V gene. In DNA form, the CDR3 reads TGTGCCAGCAGTGAAGTCGGGAGTACAGATACGCAGTATTTT. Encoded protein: CASSEVGSTDTQYF.

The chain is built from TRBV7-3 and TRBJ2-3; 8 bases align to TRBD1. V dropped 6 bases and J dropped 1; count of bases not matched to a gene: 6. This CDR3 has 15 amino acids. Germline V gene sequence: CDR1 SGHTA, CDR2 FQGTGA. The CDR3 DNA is TGTGCCAGCAGTTCAGGGGGCGCCGGCACAGATACGCAGTATTTT. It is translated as CASSSGGAGTDTQYF.

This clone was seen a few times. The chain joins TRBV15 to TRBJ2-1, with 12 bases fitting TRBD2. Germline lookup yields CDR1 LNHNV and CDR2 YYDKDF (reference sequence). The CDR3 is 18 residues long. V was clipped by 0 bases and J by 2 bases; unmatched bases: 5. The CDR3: CATSRDILAGGTYNEQFF. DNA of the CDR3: TGTGCCACCAGCAGAGATATACTAGCGGGAGGAACCTACAATGAGCAGTTCTTC.

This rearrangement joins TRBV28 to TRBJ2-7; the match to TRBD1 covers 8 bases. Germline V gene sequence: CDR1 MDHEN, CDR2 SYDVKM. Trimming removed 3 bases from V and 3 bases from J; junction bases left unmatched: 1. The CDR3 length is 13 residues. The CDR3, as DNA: TGTGCCAGCAGTTTGGGACAGGTCTACGAGCAGTACTTC. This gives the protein CASSLGQVYEQYF. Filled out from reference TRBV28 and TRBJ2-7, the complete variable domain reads DVKVTQSSRYLVKRTGEKVFLECVQDMDHENMFWYRQDPGLGLRLIYFSYDVKMKEKGDIPEGYSVSREKKERFSLILESASTNQTSMYLCASSLGQVYEQYFGPGTRLTVT.

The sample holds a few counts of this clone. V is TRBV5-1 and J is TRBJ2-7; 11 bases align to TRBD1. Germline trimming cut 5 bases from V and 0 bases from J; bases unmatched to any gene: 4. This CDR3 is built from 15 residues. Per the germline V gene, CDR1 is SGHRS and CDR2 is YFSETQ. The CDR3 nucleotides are TGCGCCAGCAGGCCCGGGACAGGGGGCTCCTACGAGCAGTACTTC. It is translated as CASRPGTGGSYEQYF.

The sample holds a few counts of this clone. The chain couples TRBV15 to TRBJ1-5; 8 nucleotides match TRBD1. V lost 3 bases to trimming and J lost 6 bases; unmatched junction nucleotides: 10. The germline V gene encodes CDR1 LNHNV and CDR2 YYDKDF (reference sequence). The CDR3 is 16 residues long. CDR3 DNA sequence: TGTGCCACCAGCAGCTTTACCGACAGGGGTGGTCAGCCCCAGCATTTT. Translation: CATSSFTDRGGQPQHF.

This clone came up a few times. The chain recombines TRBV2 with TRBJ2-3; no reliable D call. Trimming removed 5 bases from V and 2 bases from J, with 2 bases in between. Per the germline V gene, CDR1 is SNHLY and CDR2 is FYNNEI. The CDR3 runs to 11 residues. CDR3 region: CASSYTDTQYF. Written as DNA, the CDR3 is TGTGCCAGCAGTTACACAGATACGCAGTATTTT. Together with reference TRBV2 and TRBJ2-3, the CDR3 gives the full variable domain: EPEVTQTPSHQVTQMGQEVILRCVPISNHLYFYWYRQILGQKVEFLVSFYNNEISEKSEIFDDQFSVERPDGSNFTLKIRSTKLEDSAMYFCASSYTDTQYFGPGTRLTVL.

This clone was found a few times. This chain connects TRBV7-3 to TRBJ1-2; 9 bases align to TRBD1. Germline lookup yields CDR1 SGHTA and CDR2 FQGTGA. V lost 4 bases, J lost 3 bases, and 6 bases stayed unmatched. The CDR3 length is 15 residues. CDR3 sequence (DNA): TGTGCCAGCAGCTCATCAGACAGGGGGGACTATGGCTACACCTTC. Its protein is CASSSSDRGDYGYTF.

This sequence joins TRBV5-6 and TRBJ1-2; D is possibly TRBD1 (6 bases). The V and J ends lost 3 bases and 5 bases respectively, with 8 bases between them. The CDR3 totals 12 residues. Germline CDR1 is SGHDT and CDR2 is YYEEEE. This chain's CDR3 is CASSSGAYGYTF. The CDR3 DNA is TGTGCCAGCAGCTCAGGGGCTTATGGCTACACCTTC. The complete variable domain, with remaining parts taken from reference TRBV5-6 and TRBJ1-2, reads DAGVTQSPTHLIKTRGQQVTLRCSPKSGHDTVSWYQQALGQGPQFIFQYYEEEERQRGNFPDRFSGHQFPNYSSELNVNALLLGDSALYLCASSSGAYGYTFGSGTRLTVV.

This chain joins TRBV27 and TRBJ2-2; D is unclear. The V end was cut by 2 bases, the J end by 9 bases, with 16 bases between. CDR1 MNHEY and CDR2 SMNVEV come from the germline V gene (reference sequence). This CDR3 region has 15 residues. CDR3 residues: CASSLAPYEVRELFF. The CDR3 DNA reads TGTGCCAGCAGTTTAGCGCCTTACGAGGTCCGGGAGCTGTTTTTT.

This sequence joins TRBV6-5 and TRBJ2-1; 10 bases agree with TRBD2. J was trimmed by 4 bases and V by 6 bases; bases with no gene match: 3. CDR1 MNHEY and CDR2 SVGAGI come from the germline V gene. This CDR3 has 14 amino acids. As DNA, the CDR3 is TGTGCCAGCAGCCGAGCGGGAGGGTACAATGAGCAGTTCTTC. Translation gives CASSRAGGYNEQFF.

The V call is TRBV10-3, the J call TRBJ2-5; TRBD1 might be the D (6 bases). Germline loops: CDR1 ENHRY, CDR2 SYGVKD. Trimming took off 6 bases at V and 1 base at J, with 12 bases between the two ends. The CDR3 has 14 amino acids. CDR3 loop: CAIRPSGAQETQYF. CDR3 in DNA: TGTGCCATCAGGCCCTCAGGGGCCCAAGAGACCCAGTACTTC.

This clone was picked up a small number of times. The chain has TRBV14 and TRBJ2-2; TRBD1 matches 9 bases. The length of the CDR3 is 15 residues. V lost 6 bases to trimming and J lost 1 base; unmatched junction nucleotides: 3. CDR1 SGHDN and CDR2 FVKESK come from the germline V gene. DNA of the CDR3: TGTGCCAGCAGACCGACAGGGGGGAACACCGGGGAGCTGTTTTTT. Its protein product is CASRPTGGNTGELFF.

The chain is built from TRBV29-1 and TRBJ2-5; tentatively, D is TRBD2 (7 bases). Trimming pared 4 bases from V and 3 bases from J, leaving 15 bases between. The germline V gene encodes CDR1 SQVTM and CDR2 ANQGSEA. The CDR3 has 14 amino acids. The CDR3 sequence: CSVGEGGRKETQYF. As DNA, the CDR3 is TGCAGCGTTGGGGAGGGGGGCCGGAAAGAGACCCAGTACTTC.

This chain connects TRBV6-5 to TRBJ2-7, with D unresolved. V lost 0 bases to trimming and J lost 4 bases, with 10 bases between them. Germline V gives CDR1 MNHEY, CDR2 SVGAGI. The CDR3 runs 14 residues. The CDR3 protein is CASSYSRSPYEQYF. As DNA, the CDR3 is TGTGCCAGCAGTTACTCGAGGTCCCCTTACGAGCAGTACTTC.

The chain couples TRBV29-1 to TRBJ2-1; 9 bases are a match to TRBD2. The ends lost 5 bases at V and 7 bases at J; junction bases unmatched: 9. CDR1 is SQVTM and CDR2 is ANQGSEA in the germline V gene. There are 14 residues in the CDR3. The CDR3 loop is CSVKELAGENEQFF. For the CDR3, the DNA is TGCAGCGTTAAGGAATTAGCGGGAGAGAATGAGCAGTTCTTC.

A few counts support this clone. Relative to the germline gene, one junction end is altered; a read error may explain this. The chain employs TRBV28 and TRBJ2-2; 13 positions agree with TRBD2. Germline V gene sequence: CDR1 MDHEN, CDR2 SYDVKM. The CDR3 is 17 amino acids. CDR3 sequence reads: CASTLPWTSGSRRELFF. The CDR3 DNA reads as TGTGCCAGCACTTTACCATGGACTAGCGGGAGTAGGAGGGAGCTGTTTTTT.